What follows are 22 T cell receptor beta chains derived from one specimen sequenced in a study of cytomegalovirus exposure and HLA in healthy donors. This PCR relied on a set of 60 Vbeta primers and 13 Jbeta primers. Libraries were prepared by immunoSEQ multiplex PCR; TCRdb keeps only in-frame clonotypes and omits some of them. This sample has 130,000 or so clones, with roughly three quarters found just once. Specimen: PBMCs. All receptors come from a woman aged 55-75 years in good health and CMV-seronegative.

The sample holds a few counts of this clone. The J gene is TRBJ1-3, the V gene TRBV5-4; D not resolved. Deletions cut 2 bases from V and 0 bases from J, with 9 bases between. CDR3 length: 15 residues. The germline gives CDR1 SGHNT, CDR2 YYREEE (reference sequence). The DNA for the CDR3 is TGTGCCAGCAGCTTCGGGAGAAACTCTGGAAACACCATATATTTT. Its translation: CASSFGRNSGNTIYF.

This clone was counted only a few times. The chain couples TRBV10-2 to TRBJ2-1, with TRBD1 as a possible D gene (5 bases). Germline CDR1 is WSHSY and CDR2 is SAAADI. The CDR3 spans 14 residues. Trimming left V 7 bases short and J 5 bases short, with 15 bases between. The CDR3 DNA is TGCGCCAGCACCCGTGACAGAGCCAACAATGAGCAGTTCTTC. It specifies CASTRDRANNEQFF.

The chain has TRBV2 and TRBJ1-5, with a tentative D call TRBD1 (6 bases). The length of the CDR3 is 14 residues. Germline V CDR1 and CDR2: SNHLY, FYNNEI. Trimming removed 4 bases at V and 0 bases at J, with 7 bases between. In DNA form, the CDR3 reads TGTGCCAGCAGTGCAGGGGCTAGCAATCAGCCCCAGCATTTT. It translates to CASSAGASNQPQHF.

For this clone: Distinct nucleotide sequences in the sample also encode this CDR3. The CDR3 bases are TGCGCCAGCAGCCCGGGACAGGGAACAGATACGCAGTATTTT. Its translation is CASSPGQGTDTQYF. J is TRBJ2-3 and V is TRBV5-1; TRBD1 matches at 9 bases. Trimming removed 4 bases from V and 3 bases from J; junction bases left unmatched: 3. The CDR3 is 14 residues long. The germline V gene has CDR1 SGHRS and CDR2 YFSETQ.

The chain links TRBV30 to TRBJ2-1; 10 bases fit TRBD2. The junction had 5 bases not matched to a gene; V was cut back by 0 bases and J by 6 bases. The CDR3 covers 15 residues. The germline V gene encodes CDR1 GTSNPN and CDR2 SVGIG (reference sequence). CDR3 residues: CAWSVSSGRFNEQFF. The CDR3, as DNA: TGTGCCTGGAGTGTTTCTAGCGGGAGATTCAATGAGCAGTTCTTC.

The J gene is TRBJ2-1, the V gene TRBV7-3, with D unclear. V lost 5 bases and J lost 9, with 8 bases in between. The germline V gene encodes CDR1 SGHTA and CDR2 FQGTGA. CDR3 length: 11 amino acids. The CDR3, as DNA: TGTGCCAGCAGCCCCTCCGGTGAGCAGTTCTTC. It specifies CASSPSGEQFF.

The V and J genes are TRBV7-3 and TRBJ2-1, with 14 bases identical to TRBD2. The CDR3 extends over 18 amino acids. Unmatched junction bases numbered 8, after V lost 2 bases and J lost 5 bases. The V gene's germline CDR1 is SGHTA and CDR2 FQGTGA. CDR3 in DNA: TGTGCCAGCAGCTTAGTCCCGGGACTAGCGGGAGTTAACAATGAGCAGTTCTTC. Its protein product is CASSLVPGLAGVNNEQFF.

V usage is TRBV27 and J usage is TRBJ1-1; possibly TRBD1 for D (6 bases). The length of the CDR3 is 15 residues. The germline CDR1 and CDR2 sequences are MNHEY and SMNVEV (reference sequence). Trimming took 1 base from V and 5 from J, leaving 14 bases between them. The CDR3: CASSLWVGQVTEAFF. CDR3 bases: TGTGCCAGCAGTTTATGGGTGGGACAAGTAACTGAAGCTTTCTTT.

This clone came up a few times. The chain links TRBV7-2 to TRBJ2-1, with 11 bases aligning to TRBD1. The CDR3 extends over 18 amino acids. V lost 5 bases, J lost 1 base, and 10 bases stayed unmatched. The germline V gene has CDR1 SGHTA and CDR2 FQGNSA. CDR3 sequence: CASSRGQGAFKSYNEQFF. The CDR3 region has the DNA TGTGCCAGCAGCCGAGGACAGGGGGCGTTTAAATCCTACAATGAGCAGTTCTTC. The variable domain in full, with the rest retrieved from reference TRBV7-2 and TRBJ2-1, is GAGVSQSPSNKVTEKGKDVELRCDPISGHTALYWYRQSLGQGLEFLIYFQGNSAPDKSGLPSDRFSAERTGGSVSTLTIQRTQQEDSAVYLCASSRGQGAFKSYNEQFFGPGTRLTVL.

The chain joins TRBV7-2 to TRBJ2-3, with 11 bases lining up with TRBD2. CDR3 length: 14 residues. V dropped 3 bases and J dropped 6; count of bases not matched to a gene: 2. Germline CDR1 reads SGHTA; CDR2 reads FQGNSA. The CDR3 loop reads CASSFSGGADTQYF. In nucleotides, the CDR3 is TGTGCCAGCAGCTTTAGCGGGGGGGCGGATACGCAGTATTTT.

The V call is TRBV7-8, the J call TRBJ2-3; 8 bases align to TRBD2. The CDR3 is 14 residues long. J was trimmed by 6 bases and V by 4 bases; bases with no gene match: 6. Germline CDR1 is SGHVS and CDR2 is FQNEAQ. CDR3 protein: CASSYSGGPDTQYF. The CDR3 region has the DNA TGTGCCAGCAGCTACTCGGGGGGGCCGGATACGCAGTATTTT.

This clone was observed a single time. The J gene is TRBJ2-5, the V gene TRBV7-3, with D possibly TRBD2 on 6 matching bases. The CDR3 extends over 14 amino acids. Germline lookup yields CDR1 SGHTA and CDR2 FQGTGA. The V and J ends lost 3 bases and 5 bases respectively, with 13 bases between them. The CDR3 region has the DNA TGTGCCAGCAGCTTCGGCGGGATGGGGGAGACCCAGTACTTC. Amino acids: CASSFGGMGETQYF.

The rearrangement uses TRBV28 and TRBJ2-7; 7 bases align to TRBD1. V lost 7 bases and J lost 0; bases outside the gene matches: 9. The CDR3 is 15 amino acids. Germline-derived CDR1 and CDR2 are MDHEN and SYDVKM. The CDR3 DNA follows: TGTGCCAGCACCCCCTGGGACAGAAACTCCTACGAGCAGTACTTC. This translates into CASTPWDRNSYEQYF.

This clone was seen only once. This sequence joins TRBV28 and TRBJ2-5, with 13 positions matching TRBD2. The end of the DNA fits TRBJ2-7 better, so the J call may be wrong. Germline values: CDR1 MDHEN, CDR2 SYDVKM. The CDR3 is 16 residues long. CDR3 region: CASSLLLAGGAYEQYF. CDR3 nucleotide sequence: TGTGCCAGCAGTTTATTACTAGCGGGAGGGGCCTACGAGCAGTACTTC.

The chain joins TRBV18 to TRBJ2-6, with D perhaps matching TRBD1 (5 bases). The CDR3 is 17 amino acids. Germline V gene sequence: CDR1 KGHSH, CDR2 LQKENI. V dropped 2 bases and J dropped 0 bases, with 11 bases sitting between them. CDR3: CASSPVGDPSGANVLTF. CDR3 bases: TGTGCCAGCTCACCAGTAGGGGATCCCTCTGGGGCCAACGTCCTGACTTTC. The full variable domain, its missing parts supplied by reference TRBV18 and TRBJ2-6, is NAGVMQNPRHLVRRRGQEARLRCSPMKGHSHVYWYRQLPEEGLKFMVYLQKENIIDESGMPKERFSAEFPKEGPSILRIQQVVRGDSAAYFCASSPVGDPSGANVLTFGAGSRLTVL.

The chain employs TRBV4-1 and TRBJ1-6; possibly TRBD1 for D (5 bases). Germline CDR1 MGHRA, CDR2 YSYEKL. The CDR3 length is 15 residues. Trimming stripped 2 bases from V and 6 bases from J, with 11 bases between. The CDR3 region has the DNA TGCGCCAGCAGCCAACGGGCAGGGCTTAATTCACCCCTCCACTTT. It codes for CASSQRAGLNSPLHF.

The rearrangement links TRBV11-2 to TRBJ2-3; TRBD2 is a possible D gene (5 bases). The V gene lost 2 bases and the J gene lost 9 bases, with 18 bases spanning the gap. The CDR3 runs to 15 residues. Germline CDR1 and CDR2: SGHAT and FQNNGV. Here the CDR3 DNA reads TGTGCCAGCAGCTTATATGTTGCGAACGGGGTGACGCAGTATTTT. Translated, it gives CASSLYVANGVTQYF.

The chain combines TRBV7-9 with TRBJ2-1; 14 bases fit TRBD2. The trim removed 5 bases at V and 8 bases at J, leaving 17 bases unmatched. The CDR3 is 19 amino acids. Germline V lookup: CDR1 SEHNR, CDR2 FQNEAQ (reference sequence). The DNA for the CDR3 is TGTGCCAGCAGCACTCCCTCCGGGACTAGCGGGAGTGGTTATGATGAGCAGTTCTTC. It codes for CASSTPSGTSGSGYDEQFF. The full variable domain, rest sourced from reference TRBV7-9 and TRBJ2-1, is DTGVSQNPRHKITKRGQNVTFRCDPISEHNRLYWYRQTLGQGPEFLTYFQNEAQLEKSRLLSDRFSAERPKGSFSTLEIQRTEQGDSAMYLCASSTPSGTSGSGYDEQFFGPGTRLTVL.

The rearrangement joins TRBV2 to TRBJ1-6; the D is unclear. V was clipped by 4 bases and J by 7 bases, with 11 bases between them. From germline, CDR1 is SNHLY and CDR2 FYNNEI. The CDR3 is made up of 14 amino acids. The CDR3 region is CASSGWTINSPLHF. CDR3 sequence (DNA): TGTGCCAGCAGTGGGTGGACTATCAATTCACCCCTCCACTTT.

The V gene is TRBV5-1, the J gene TRBJ2-5; 8 nucleotides match TRBD1. The junction had 5 bases not matched to a gene; V was cut back by 0 bases and J by 4 bases. This CDR3 contains 15 residues. Germline CDR1 SGHRS, CDR2 YFSETQ. CDR3 bases: TGCGCCAGCAGCTTGGATACAGGGGGTGGAGAGACCCAGTACTTC. Protein product: CASSLDTGGGETQYF.

In its sample, this clone was seen a few times. This chain connects TRBV5-6 to TRBJ1-5; D is uncertain. This CDR3 has 16 amino acids. Germline lookup yields CDR1 SGHDT and CDR2 YYEEEE. V lost 0 bases and J lost 7, with 17 bases in between. Written as DNA, the CDR3 is TGTGCCAGCAGCTTGGGTGTCACGGGGATGGGGCAGCCCCAGCATTTT. This sequence encodes CASSLGVTGMGQPQHF. The variable domain in full, with the rest retrieved from reference TRBV5-6 and TRBJ1-5, is DAGVTQSPTHLIKTRGQQVTLRCSPKSGHDTVSWYQQALGQGPQFIFQYYEEEERQRGNFPDRFSGHQFPNYSSELNVNALLLGDSALYLCASSLGVTGMGQPQHFGDGTRLSIL.

This clone has a single count. This chain joins TRBV5-4 and TRBJ1-4; D ambiguous. V lost 4 bases to trimming and J lost 8 bases, with 15 bases between them. The CDR3 is made up of 14 amino acids. Germline V gene data show CDR1 as SGHNT and CDR2 as YYREEE (reference sequence). CDR3 loop: CASSQREVDEKLFF. CDR3 DNA: TGTGCCAGCAGCCAACGGGAGGTTGACGAAAAACTGTTTTTT.